The clone carrying this TCR beta chain was counted a few times. CDR3 length equals 13 residues. Losses at the gene ends were 3 bases for V and 5 bases for J; bases not matched to a gene: 2. CDR1 MGHDK and CDR2 SYGVNS come from the germline V gene. The sample comes from a study of T cell changes during pregnancy in multiple sclerosis. Method: immunoSEQ multiplex PCR; TCRdb's copy keeps in-frame clones and lacks some. The sample records 38,000 or so clones, around nine tenths being singletons. The sequencing used peripheral blood, collected before pregnancy. The sequence derives from a female donor with multiple sclerosis, enrolled in a pregnancy study. The rearrangement uses TRBV25-1 and TRBJ1-2, with 8 nucleotides matching TRBD1. The CDR3 region is CASSDRTGYGYTF. CDR3 DNA sequence: TGTGCCAGCAGTGACCGGACAGGGTATGGCTACACCTTC.